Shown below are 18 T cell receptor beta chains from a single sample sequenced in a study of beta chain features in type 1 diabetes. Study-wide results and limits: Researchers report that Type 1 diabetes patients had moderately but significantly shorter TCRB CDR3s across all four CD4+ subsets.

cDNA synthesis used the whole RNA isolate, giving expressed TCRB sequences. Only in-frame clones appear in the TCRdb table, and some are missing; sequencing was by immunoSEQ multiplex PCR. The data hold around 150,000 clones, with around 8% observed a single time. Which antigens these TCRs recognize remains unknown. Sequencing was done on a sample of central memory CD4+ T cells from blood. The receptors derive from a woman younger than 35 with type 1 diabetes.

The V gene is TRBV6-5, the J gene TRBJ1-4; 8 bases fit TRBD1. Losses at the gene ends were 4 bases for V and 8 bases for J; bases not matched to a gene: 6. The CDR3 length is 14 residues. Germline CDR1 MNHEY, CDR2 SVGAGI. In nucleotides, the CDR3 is TGTGCCAGCAGTTCTCAGGGGGCCCGGGAAAAACTGTTTTTT. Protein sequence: CASSSQGAREKLFF.

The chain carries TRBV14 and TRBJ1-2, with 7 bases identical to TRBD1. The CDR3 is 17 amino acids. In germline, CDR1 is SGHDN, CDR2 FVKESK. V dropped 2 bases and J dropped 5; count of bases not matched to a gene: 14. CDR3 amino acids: CASSQLSSRGRLYGYTF. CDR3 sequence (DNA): TGTGCCAGCAGCCAACTTTCGAGTAGGGGGCGGCTATATGGCTACACCTTC.

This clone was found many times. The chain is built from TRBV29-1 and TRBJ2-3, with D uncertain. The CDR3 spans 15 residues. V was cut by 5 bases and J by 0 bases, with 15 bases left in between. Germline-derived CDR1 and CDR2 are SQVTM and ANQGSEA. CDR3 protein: CSVCLGGTSTDTQYF. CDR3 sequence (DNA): TGCAGCGTTTGTCTCGGCGGTACTAGCACAGATACGCAGTATTTT.

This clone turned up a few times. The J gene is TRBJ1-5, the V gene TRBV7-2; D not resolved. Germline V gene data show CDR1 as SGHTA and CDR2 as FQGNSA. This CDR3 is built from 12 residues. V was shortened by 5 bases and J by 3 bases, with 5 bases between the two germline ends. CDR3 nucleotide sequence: TGTGCCAGCAGCCCAGACAATCAGCCCCAGCATTTT. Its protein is CASSPDNQPQHF.

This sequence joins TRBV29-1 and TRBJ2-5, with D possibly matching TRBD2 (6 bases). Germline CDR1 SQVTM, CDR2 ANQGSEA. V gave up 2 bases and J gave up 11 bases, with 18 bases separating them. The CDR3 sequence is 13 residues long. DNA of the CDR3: TGCAGCGTTGAAAGGGACTCTATAGGGGAGCAGTACTTC. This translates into CSVERDSIGEQYF.

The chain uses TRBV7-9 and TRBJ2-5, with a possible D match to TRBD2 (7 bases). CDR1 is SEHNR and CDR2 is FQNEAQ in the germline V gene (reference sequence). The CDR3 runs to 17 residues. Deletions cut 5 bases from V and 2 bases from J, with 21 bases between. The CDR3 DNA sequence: TGTGCCAGCAGCCCGGAGTGGGCCGGGGGGCCTCAAGAGACCCAGTACTTC. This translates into CASSPEWAGGPQETQYF.

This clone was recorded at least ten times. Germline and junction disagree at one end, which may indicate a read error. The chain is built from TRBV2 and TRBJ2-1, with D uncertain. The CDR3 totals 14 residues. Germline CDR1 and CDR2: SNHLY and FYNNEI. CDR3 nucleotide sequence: TGTGCCAGCAGTGTTACCCACTCCAACAATGAGCAGTTCTTC. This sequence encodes CASSVTHSNNEQFF.

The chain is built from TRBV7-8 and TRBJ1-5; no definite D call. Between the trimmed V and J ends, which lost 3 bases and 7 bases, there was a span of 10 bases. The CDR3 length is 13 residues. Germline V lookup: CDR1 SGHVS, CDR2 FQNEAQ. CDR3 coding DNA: TGTGCCAGCAGCTTGCGGGTTGACCAGCCCCAGCATTTT. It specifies CASSLRVDQPQHF. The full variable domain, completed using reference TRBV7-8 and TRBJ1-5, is GAGVSQSPRYKVAKRGQDVALRCDPISGHVSLFWYQQALGQGPEFLTYFQNEAQLDKSGLPSDRFFAERPEGSVSTLKIQRTQQEDSAVYLCASSLRVDQPQHFGDGTRLSIL.

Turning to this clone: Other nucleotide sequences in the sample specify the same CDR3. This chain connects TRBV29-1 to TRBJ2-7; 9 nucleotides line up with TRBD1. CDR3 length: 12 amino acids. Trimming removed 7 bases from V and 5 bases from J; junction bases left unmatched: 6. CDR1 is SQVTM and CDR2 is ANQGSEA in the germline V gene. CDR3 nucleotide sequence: TGCAGCGCAAACAGGGGGCCCAACGAGCAGTACTTC. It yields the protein CSANRGPNEQYF.

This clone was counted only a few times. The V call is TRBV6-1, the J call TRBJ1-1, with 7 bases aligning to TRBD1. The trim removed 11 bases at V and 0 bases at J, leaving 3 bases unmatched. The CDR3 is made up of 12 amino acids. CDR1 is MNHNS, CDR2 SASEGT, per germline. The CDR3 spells CAGGQMNTEAFF. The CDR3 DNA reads TGTGCCGGGGGACAGATGAACACTGAAGCTTTCTTT.

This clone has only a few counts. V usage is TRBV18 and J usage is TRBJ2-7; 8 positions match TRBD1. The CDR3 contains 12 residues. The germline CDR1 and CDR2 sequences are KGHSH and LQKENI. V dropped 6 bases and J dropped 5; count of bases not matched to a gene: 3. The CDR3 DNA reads TGTGCCAGCTCGCTGGACAGGGACGAGCAGTACTTC. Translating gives CASSLDRDEQYF.

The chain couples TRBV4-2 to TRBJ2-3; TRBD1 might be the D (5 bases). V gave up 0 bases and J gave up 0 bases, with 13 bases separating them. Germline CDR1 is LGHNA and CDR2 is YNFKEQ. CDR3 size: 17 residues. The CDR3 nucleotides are TGTGCCAGCAGCCAAGATTTACAGGCTACTAGCACAGATACGCAGTATTTT. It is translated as CASSQDLQATSTDTQYF.

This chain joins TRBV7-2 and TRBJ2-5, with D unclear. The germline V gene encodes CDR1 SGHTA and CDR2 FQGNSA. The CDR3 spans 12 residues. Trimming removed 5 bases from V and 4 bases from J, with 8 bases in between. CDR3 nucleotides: TGTGCCAGCAGCCAGGATGCAGAGACCCAGTACTTC. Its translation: CASSQDAETQYF.

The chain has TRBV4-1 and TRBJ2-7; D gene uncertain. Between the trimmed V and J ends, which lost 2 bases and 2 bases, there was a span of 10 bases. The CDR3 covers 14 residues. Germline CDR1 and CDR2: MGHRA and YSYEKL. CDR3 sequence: CASSQNLGPYEQYF. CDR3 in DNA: TGCGCCAGCAGCCAAAACCTAGGTCCCTACGAGCAGTACTTC.

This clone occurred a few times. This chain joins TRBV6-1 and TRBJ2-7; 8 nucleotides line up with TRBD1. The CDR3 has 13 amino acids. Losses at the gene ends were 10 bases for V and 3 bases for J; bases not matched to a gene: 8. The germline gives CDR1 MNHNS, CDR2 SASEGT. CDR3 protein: CATTRDRNYEQYF. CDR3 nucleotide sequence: TGTGCCACCACCAGGGACAGGAACTACGAGCAGTACTTC.

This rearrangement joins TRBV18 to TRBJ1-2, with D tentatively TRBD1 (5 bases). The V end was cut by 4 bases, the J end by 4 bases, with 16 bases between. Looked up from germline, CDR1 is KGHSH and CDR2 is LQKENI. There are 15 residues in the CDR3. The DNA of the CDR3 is TGTGCCAGCTCACAAGGGGCGGACACCAGCTATGGCTACACCTTC. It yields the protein CASSQGADTSYGYTF.

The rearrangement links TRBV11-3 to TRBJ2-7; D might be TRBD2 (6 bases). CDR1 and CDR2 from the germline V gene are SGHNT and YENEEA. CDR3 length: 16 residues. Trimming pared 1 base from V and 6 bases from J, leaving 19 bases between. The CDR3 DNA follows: TGTGCCAGCAGCTTAGCTACTGGAGGGGACCTTTTCGAGCAGTACTTC. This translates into CASSLATGGDLFEQYF.

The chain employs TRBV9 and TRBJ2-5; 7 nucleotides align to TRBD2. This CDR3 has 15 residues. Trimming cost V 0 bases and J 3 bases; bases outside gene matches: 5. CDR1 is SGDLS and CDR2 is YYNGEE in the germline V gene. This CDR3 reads CASSVAAGEKETQYF. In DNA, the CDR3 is TGTGCCAGCAGCGTAGCGGCGGGGGAAAAAGAGACCCAGTACTTC.